Reported below is one T cell receptor (beta chain). The antigen is unknown. This record comes from a study of T cell responses to AZD1222 COVID-19 vaccine. Overall study results and limits: Mostly white British, mostly female donors; authors suggested clonal diversity may be underestimated. It was only a handful of AZD1222 recipients who were seropositive at baseline. Regions 160-218 and 743-854 dominated among vaccine-associated CD4 TCRs spanning spike. Spike-specific TCR breadth rose after two AZD1222 doses, and depth rose as well.

The table came from immunoSEQ multiplex PCR; TCRdb's copy has only in-frame clones and leaves some out. Here the sample spans some 130,000 clones, over 80% being singletons. Germline V gene sequence: CDR1 MDHEN, CDR2 SYDVKM. This CDR3 comprises 13 residues. J was trimmed by 13 bases and V by 7 bases; bases with no gene match: 9. This clonotype was sampled from an adult who received the AZD1222 COVID-19 vaccine. The source material was peripheral blood, sampled 28 days after the second AZD1222 dose. The rearrangement links TRBV28 to TRBJ2-1; 11 positions agree with TRBD1. CDR3 region: CASTTGDRGRQFF. For the CDR3, the DNA is TGTGCCAGCACCACAGGGGACAGGGGGAGACAGTTCTTC.